The 7 T cell receptor beta chains given below trace back to one sample, sequenced in a study of cytomegalovirus exposure and HLA in healthy donors. Repertoires were generated with immunoSEQ multiplex PCR, while TCRdb's copy carries only in-frame clones and drops some. The table includes some 80,000 clones, 96% detected once. Material for sequencing was PBMCs. These receptors all come from a man aged 18 to 29 in good health and CMV-seropositive.

The rearrangement uses TRBV9 and TRBJ1-3, with D uncertain. Between the trimmed V and J ends, which lost 0 bases and 3 bases, there was a span of 13 bases. The CDR3 sequence is 16 residues long. Germline CDR1 reads SGDLS; CDR2 reads YYNGEE. This chain's CDR3 is CASSVAAMADGNTIYF. The CDR3 DNA is TGTGCCAGCAGCGTAGCTGCGATGGCGGATGGAAACACCATATATTTT.

V and J are TRBV29-1 and TRBJ2-3; TRBD2 agrees at 8 bases. Germline V CDR1 and CDR2: SQVTM, ANQGSEA. This CDR3 spans 14 amino acids. Losses at the gene ends were 7 bases for V and 4 bases for J; bases not matched to a gene: 10. The CDR3 DNA sequence: TGCAGCGCCGACGGGGGGGCGTCCCCAGATACGCAGTATTTT. Protein: CSADGGASPDTQYF.

In this sample, this clone turned up once. This chain uses TRBV11-2 with TRBJ2-5; possible D gene TRBD1, 6 bases. This CDR3 has 14 amino acids. CDR1 SGHAT and CDR2 FQNNGV come from the germline V gene. Trimming removed 1 base from V and 1 base from J, with 7 bases in between. This CDR3 reads CASSLVTGQETQYF. For the CDR3, the DNA is TGTGCCAGCAGCTTAGTGACAGGCCAAGAGACCCAGTACTTC.

The genes are TRBV7-2 and TRBJ2-5; 9 bases match TRBD2. Losses at the gene ends were 1 base for V and 5 bases for J; bases not matched to a gene: 5. This CDR3 contains 15 residues. The germline V gene encodes CDR1 SGHTA and CDR2 FQGNSA. In DNA, the CDR3 is TGTGCCAGCAGCTTAGAAGCGGGAGGTTCTGAGACCCAGTACTTC. It is translated as CASSLEAGGSETQYF.

The gene calls are TRBV30 and TRBJ2-7; TRBD1 matches 9 bases. In germline, CDR1 is GTSNPN, CDR2 SVGIG (reference sequence). With 4 bases clipped from V and 6 bases from J, the junction kept 7 bases outside the gene matches. The CDR3 loop spans 13 amino acids. The CDR3 DNA is TGTGCCTGGAAACCGGGACAGGGCTTCGAGCAGTACTTC. It translates to CAWKPGQGFEQYF.

The V call is TRBV6-1, the J call TRBJ1-4; the match to TRBD1 covers 8 bases. Trimming at V came to 10 bases and at J to 6 bases, leaving 7 bases not matched to a gene. Germline lookup yields CDR1 MNHNS and CDR2 SASEGT. This CDR3 spans 13 amino acids. The CDR3 DNA sequence: TGTGCCACTTCGACAGGGGTGGATGAAAAACTGTTTTTT. Residues: CATSTGVDEKLFF.

The chain recombines TRBV29-1 with TRBJ2-7, with TRBD1 matching 8 bases. V was pared by 8 bases and J by 5 bases, with 11 bases of the junction left unmatched. Germline values: CDR1 SQVTM, CDR2 ANQGSEA. The CDR3 consists of 13 residues. The CDR3 protein is CSSRRDRYDEQYF. For the CDR3, the DNA is TGCAGCTCTAGAAGGGACAGGTATGACGAGCAGTACTTC.